The present entry profiles one T cell receptor beta chain with its context. Only in-frame clones appear in the TCRdb table, and some are missing; sequencing was by immunoSEQ multiplex PCR. This repertoire shows over 250,000 clones, about 89% found once; its top ten account for around 2.4%. CDR1 SGHNT and CDR2 YYREEE come from the germline V gene (reference sequence). CDR3 length: 15 residues. The V and J ends lost 0 bases and 2 bases respectively, with 11 bases between them. The entry originates in a study of blood T cell repertoires in COVID-19. Sequencing was performed on PBMCs or T cells enriched from blood (not recorded which). V usage is TRBV5-4 and J usage is TRBJ1-2, with D hard to call. The receptor was derived from a woman in her late teens or twenties who had recovered from COVID-19. The CDR3 region is CASSLVFGENYGYTF. Written as DNA, the CDR3 is TGTGCCAGCAGCTTGGTGTTCGGGGAAAACTATGGCTACACCTTC.